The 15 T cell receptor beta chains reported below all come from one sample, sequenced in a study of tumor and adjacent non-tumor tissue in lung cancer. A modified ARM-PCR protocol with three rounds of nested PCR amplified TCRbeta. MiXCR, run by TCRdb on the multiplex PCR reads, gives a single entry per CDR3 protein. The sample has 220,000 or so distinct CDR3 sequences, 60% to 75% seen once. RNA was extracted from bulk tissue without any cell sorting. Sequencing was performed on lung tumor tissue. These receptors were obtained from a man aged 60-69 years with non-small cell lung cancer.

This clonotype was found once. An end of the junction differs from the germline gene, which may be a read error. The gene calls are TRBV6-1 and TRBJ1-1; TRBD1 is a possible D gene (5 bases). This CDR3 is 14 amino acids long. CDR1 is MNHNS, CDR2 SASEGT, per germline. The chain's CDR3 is CASSEDMGDTEAFF. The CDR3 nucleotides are TGTGCCAGTAGTGAAGACATGGGGGACACTGAAGCTTTCTTT.

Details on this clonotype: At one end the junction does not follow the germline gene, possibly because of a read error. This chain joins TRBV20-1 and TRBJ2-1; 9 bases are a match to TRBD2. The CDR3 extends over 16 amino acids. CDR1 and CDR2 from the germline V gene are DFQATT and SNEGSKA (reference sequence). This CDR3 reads CNARVRAGGSYNEQFF. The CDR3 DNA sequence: TGCAATGCTAGGGTTCGAGCGGGAGGTTCCTATAATGAGCAGTTCTTC.

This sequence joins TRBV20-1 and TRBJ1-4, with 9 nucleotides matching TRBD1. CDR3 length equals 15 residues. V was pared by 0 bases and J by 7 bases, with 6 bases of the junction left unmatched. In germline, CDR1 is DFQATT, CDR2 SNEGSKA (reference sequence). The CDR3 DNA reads TGCAGTGCTAGAGACCCAGACAGGGGGAGTGAAAAACTGTTTTTT. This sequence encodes CSARDPDRGSEKLFF.

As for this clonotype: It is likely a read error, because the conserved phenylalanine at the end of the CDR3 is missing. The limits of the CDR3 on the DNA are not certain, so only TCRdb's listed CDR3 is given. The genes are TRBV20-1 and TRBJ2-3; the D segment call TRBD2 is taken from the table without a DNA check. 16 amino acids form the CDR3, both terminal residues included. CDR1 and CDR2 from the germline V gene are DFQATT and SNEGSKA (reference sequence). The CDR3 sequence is CSARGEVAGGADTQNC.

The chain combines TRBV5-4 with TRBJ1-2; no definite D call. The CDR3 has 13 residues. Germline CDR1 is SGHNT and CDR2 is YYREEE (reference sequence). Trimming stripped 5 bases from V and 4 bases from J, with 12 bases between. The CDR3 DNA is TGTGCCAGCAGTTCTCCCACTTCCTATGGCTACACCTTC. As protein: CASSSPTSYGYTF.

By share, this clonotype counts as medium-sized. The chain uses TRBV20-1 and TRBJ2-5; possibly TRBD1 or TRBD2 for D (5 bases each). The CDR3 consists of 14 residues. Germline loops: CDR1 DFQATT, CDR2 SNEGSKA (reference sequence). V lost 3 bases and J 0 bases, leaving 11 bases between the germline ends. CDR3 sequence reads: CSARVGGHQETQYF. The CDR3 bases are TGCAGTGCTAGGGTTGGGGGACACCAAGAGACCCAGTACTTC.

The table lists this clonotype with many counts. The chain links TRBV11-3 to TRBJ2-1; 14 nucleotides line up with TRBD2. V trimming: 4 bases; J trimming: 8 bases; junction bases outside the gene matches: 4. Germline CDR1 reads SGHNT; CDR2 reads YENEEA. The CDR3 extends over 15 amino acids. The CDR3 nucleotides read TGTGCCAGCAGCTCGACTAGCGGGGGGGCCGATGAGCAGTTCTTC. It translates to CASSSTSGGADEQFF.

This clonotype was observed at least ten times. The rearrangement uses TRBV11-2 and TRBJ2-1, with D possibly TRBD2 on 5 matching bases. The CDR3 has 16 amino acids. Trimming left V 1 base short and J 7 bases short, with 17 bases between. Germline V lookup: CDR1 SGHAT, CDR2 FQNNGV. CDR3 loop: CASSLGRLLEMNEQFF. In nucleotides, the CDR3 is TGTGCCAGCAGCTTAGGTCGACTACTCGAGATGAATGAGCAGTTCTTC.

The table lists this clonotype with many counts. CDR3 residues: CASSGEGKNIQYF. CDR3 nucleotides: TGTGCCAGCAGCGGAGAGGGGAAAAACATTCAGTACTTC. The chain employs TRBV5-5 and TRBJ2-4; TRBD1 or TRBD2 may be the D gene (5 bases each). V was trimmed by 4 bases and J by 4 bases, leaving 9 bases between them. Germline V gene data show CDR1 as SGHKS and CDR2 as YYEKEE (reference sequence). This CDR3 has 13 amino acids.

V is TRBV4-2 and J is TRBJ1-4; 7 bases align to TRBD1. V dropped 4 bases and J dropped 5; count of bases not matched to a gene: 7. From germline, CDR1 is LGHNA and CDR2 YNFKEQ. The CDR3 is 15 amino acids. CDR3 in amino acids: CASSPTGVENEKLFF. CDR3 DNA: TGTGCCAGCAGCCCCACAGGGGTCGAGAATGAAAAACTGTTTTTT.

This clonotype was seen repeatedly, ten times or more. The CDR3 reads CSALDSQTYEQYF. DNA of the CDR3: TGCAGTGCGTTGGACAGTCAAACCTACGAGCAGTACTTC. This chain connects TRBV20-1 to TRBJ2-7, with D tentatively TRBD1 (6 bases). Germline CDR1 reads DFQATT; CDR2 reads SNEGSKA (reference sequence). The CDR3 covers 13 residues. Trimming shortened V by 6 bases and J by 2 bases, and 14 bases separated the two germline ends.

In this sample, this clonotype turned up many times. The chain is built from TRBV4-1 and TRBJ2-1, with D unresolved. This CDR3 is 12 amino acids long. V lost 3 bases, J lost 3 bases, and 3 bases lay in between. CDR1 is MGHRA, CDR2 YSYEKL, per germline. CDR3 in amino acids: CASSQSYNEQFF. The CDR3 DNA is TGCGCCAGCAGCCAGAGCTACAATGAGCAGTTCTTC.

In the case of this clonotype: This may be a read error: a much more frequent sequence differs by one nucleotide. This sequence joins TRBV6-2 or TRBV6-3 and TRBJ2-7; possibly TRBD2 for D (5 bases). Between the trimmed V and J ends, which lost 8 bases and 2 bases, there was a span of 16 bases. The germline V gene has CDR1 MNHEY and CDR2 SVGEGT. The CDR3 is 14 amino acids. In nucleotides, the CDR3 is TGTGCCAGCGTCCCCGAGGGCACTACCTACGAGCAGTACTTC. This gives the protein CASVPEGTTYEQYF.

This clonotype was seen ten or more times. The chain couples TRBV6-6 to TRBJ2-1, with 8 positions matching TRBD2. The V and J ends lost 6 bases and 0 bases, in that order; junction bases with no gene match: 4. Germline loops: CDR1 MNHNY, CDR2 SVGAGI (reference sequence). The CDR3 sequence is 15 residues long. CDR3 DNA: TGTGCCAGCAGACCTACTAGCGGCTCCTACAATGAGCAGTTCTTC. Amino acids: CASRPTSGSYNEQFF.

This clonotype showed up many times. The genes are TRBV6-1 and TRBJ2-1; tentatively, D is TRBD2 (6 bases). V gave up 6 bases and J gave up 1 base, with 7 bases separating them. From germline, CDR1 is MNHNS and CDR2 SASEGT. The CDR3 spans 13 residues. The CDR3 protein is CASRRGSYNEQFF. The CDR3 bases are TGTGCCAGCAGACGGGGGTCCTACAATGAGCAGTTCTTC.